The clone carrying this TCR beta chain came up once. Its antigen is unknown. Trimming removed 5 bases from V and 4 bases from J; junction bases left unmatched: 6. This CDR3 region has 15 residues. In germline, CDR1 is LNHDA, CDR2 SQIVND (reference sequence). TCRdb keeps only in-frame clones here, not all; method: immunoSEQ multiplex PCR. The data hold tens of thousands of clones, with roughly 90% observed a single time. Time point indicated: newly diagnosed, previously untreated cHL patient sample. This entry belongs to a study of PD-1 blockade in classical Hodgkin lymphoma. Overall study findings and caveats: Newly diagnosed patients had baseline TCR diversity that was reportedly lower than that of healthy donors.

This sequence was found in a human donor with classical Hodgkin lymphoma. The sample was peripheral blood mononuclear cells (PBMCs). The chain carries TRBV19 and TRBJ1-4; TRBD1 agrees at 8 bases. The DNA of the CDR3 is TGTGCCAGTAGTCCTCCGGGACAGGTTAATGAAAAACTGTTTTTT. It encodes CASSPPGQVNEKLFF.